This is a list of T cell receptor beta chains from one sample in a study of blood T cell repertoires in COVID-19. Sequencing was performed with immunoSEQ multiplex PCR; in TCRdb, only in-frame clones are kept and a portion is missing. The sample shows more than 250,000 clones, 86% of them seen only once. Sequencing was carried out using peripheral blood. Receptors originate from a woman in her fifties or sixties with acute or convalescent COVID-19. Each CDR3 is given with its conserved first and last residue. The D gene is left open where the match is weak. Clone size appears in some rows only: once, few, many, or a class for an expanded clone.

TRBD1 TRBJ1-6 TRBV27 . CASTPGTVSNSPLHF TGTGCCAGCACCCCTGGGACAGTCTCAAATTCACCCCTCCACTTT
. TRBJ1-2 TRBV24-1 once CATRGGRAEGYTF TGTGCCACCAGGGGCGGCAGGGCTGAAGGCTACACCTTC
. TRBJ1-1 TRBV19 . CASSEMNAEAFF TGTGCCAGTAGTGAGATGAACGCTGAAGCTTTCTTT
. TRBJ1-1 TRBV19 . CASSSVAEAFF TGTGCCAGTAGTTCGGTCGCTGAAGCTTTCTTT
. TRBJ1-1 TRBV27 . CASSLGGGDEAFF TGTGCCAGCAGTTTAGGGGGCGGAGATGAAGCTTTCTTT
TRBD2 TRBJ2-1 TRBV29-1 . CSVERLAELLSYNEQFF TGCAGCGTTGAACGTCTAGCGGAACTCCTCTCCTACAATGAGCAGTTCTTC
. TRBJ2-1 TRBV29-1 few CSVEGSSLYNEQFF TGCAGCGTAGAAGGTAGCAGCCTCTACAATGAGCAGTTCTTC
TRBD1 TRBJ2-7 TRBV28 . CASSPPETGSGRYF TGTGCCAGCAGTCCGCCGGAGACAGGGTCAGGTCGGTACTTC
TRBD1 TRBJ1-5 TRBV19 . CASSFDSGGPQPQHF TGTGCCAGTAGTTTCGACTCAGGGGGCCCTCAGCCCCAGCATTTT
TRBD1 TRBJ1-5 TRBV19 . CASSNQGAGNQPQHF TGTGCCAGTAGTAATCAGGGGGCTGGAAATCAGCCCCAGCATTTT
TRBD2 TRBJ2-7 TRBV9 . CASSAGTSLYEQYF TGTGCCAGCAGCGCAGGGACTAGCCTCTACGAGCAGTACTTC
TRBD2 TRBJ2-7 TRBV3-1/TRBV3-2 . CASSQPLAGGGSYEQYF TGTGCCAGCAGCCAGCCACTAGCGGGAGGAGGATCCTACGAGCAGTACTTC
. TRBJ1-2 TRBV28 . CASRDSTGNYGYTF TGTGCCAGCAGGGACAGTACAGGGAACTATGGCTACACCTTC
TRBD2 TRBJ2-5 TRBV6-6 . CATSLPGRRGGETQYF TGTGCCACCTCACTTCCGGGACGGCGGGGGGGTGAGACCCAGTACTTC
. TRBJ1-1 TRBV6-5 few CASSSTEYGPEAFF TGTGCCAGCAGTTCCACAGAGTACGGCCCTGAAGCTTTCTTT
TRBD1 TRBJ1-5 TRBV18 . CASSPNRGQGPSQPQHF TGTGCCAGCTCACCTAATCGCGGACAGGGGCCGAGTCAGCCCCAGCATTTT
. TRBJ1-1 TRBV5-1 . CASSLYPTDTEAFF TGCGCCAGCAGCTTGTATCCCACAGACACTGAAGCTTTCTTT
. TRBJ1-1 TRBV19 . CASSIYGRRNTEAFF TGTGCCAGTAGTATTTATGGGAGAAGGAACACTGAAGCTTTCTTT
. TRBJ2-5 TRBV10-3 . CAISESRGKGQETQYF TGTGCCATCAGTGAGTCCCGGGGGAAAGGCCAAGAGACCCAGTACTTC
. TRBJ2-7 TRBV28 once CASQGGTNYEQYF TGTGCCAGTCAAGGGGGGACTAACTACGAGCAGTACTTC
TRBD2 TRBJ2-7 TRBV28 . CASNSGSPTYEQYF TGTGCCAGCAATAGCGGGAGTCCTACCTACGAGCAGTACTTC
. TRBJ1-5 TRBV10-2 . CASSESGAEVDQPQHF TGCGCCAGCAGTGAGTCAGGGGCTGAGGTCGATCAGCCCCAGCATTTT
. TRBJ2-7 TRBV4-2 . CASSQVGQGASYEQYF TGTGCCAGCAGCCAAGTCGGCCAGGGCGCGTCCTACGAGCAGTACTTC
. TRBJ1-5 TRBV6-2/TRBV6-3 . CASSYFGGRADGNSNQPQHF TGTGCCAGCAGTTATTTCGGGGGGAGAGCCGACGGCAATAGCAATCAGCCCCAGCATTTT
TRBD2 TRBJ2-1 TRBV4-2 . CASSPREGGGNEQFF TGTGCCAGCAGCCCGCGGGAGGGAGGCGGCAATGAGCAGTTCTTC
. TRBJ2-1 TRBV5-1 . CASSPEFAYNEQFF TGCGCCAGCAGCCCGGAGTTCGCCTACAATGAGCAGTTCTTC
TRBD2 TRBJ2-7 TRBV7-8 . CASSFRVPRAGGSYEQYF TGTGCCAGCAGCTTTCGAGTCCCAAGAGCGGGAGGCTCCTACGAGCAGTACTTC
TRBD2 TRBJ2-3 TRBV5-1 . CASSPRTSGGTDTQYF TGCGCCAGCAGCCCGCGGACTAGCGGGGGCACAGATACGCAGTATTTT
. TRBJ2-5 TRBV4-2 . CASSQTRTSGTQYF TGTGCCAGCAGCCAAACCCGGACATCTGGGACCCAGTACTTC
TRBD1 TRBJ1-3 TRBV18 . CASSPPGQGVNTIYF TGTGCCAGCTCACCTCCGGGACAGGGCGTTAACACCATATATTTT
TRBD1 TRBJ1-2 TRBV5-8 . CASSSDRVRLYGYTF TGTGCCAGCAGCAGTGACAGGGTCCGTCTCTATGGCTACACCTTC
. TRBJ1-3 TRBV7-9 . CASSLIRTVGNTIYF TGTGCCAGCAGCTTAATCCGGACAGTTGGAAACACCATATATTTT
TRBD1 TRBJ2-7 TRBV28 . CASSLYGQGETEQYF TGTGCCAGCAGTTTATACGGGCAGGGGGAAACCGAGCAGTACTTC
. TRBJ1-4 TRBV19 . CASSIILRDEKLFF TGTGCCAGTAGTATTATCCTACGGGATGAAAAACTGTTTTTT
TRBD1 TRBJ2-3 TRBV24-1 . CATGQASTDTQYF TGTGCCACGGGACAGGCTAGCACAGATACGCAGTATTTT
. TRBJ2-5 TRBV11-2 . CASSLRLEETQYF TGTGCCAGCAGCTTAAGACTAGAAGAGACCCAGTACTTC
TRBD1 TRBJ2-7 TRBV19 . CASSTYPTGSSSYEQYF TGTGCCAGTAGTACCTACCCGACAGGGTCCAGCTCCTACGAGCAGTACTTC
. TRBJ2-1 TRBV11-2 . CASSLVVGGTSENEQFF TGTGCCAGCAGCTTAGTGGTGGGCGGGACCTCGGAAAATGAGCAGTTCTTC
. TRBJ1-1 TRBV6-1 . CASSEAMRGGPNTEAFF TGTGCCAGCAGTGAAGCGATGAGGGGGGGACCAAACACTGAAGCTTTCTTT
. TRBJ2-7 TRBV30 . CAWSTVGQGKNEQYF TGTGCCTGGAGTACCGTGGGGCAGGGGAAGAACGAGCAGTACTTC
. TRBJ2-7 TRBV5-1 few CASSYRQEPGVEQYF TGCGCCAGCAGCTACCGACAGGAACCCGGGGTCGAGCAGTACTTC
. TRBJ1-5 TRBV28 . CASSLLRNQPQHF TGTGCCAGCAGTTTACTGCGGAATCAGCCCCAGCATTTT
TRBD1 TRBJ1-1 TRBV5-4 . CASSAGTGGTEAFF TGTGCCAGCAGCGCCGGGACAGGGGGCACTGAAGCTTTCTTT